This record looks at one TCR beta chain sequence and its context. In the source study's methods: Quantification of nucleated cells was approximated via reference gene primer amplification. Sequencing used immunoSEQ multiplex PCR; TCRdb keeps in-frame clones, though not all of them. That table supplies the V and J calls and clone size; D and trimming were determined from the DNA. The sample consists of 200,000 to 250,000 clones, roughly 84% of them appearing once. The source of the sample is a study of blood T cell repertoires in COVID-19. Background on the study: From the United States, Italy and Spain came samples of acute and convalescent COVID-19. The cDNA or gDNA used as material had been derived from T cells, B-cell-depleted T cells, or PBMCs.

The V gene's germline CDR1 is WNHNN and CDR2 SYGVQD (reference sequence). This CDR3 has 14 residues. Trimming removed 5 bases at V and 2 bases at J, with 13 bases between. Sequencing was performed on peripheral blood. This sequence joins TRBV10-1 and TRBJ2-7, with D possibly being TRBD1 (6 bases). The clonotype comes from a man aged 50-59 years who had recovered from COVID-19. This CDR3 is CASSPRQEAYEQYF. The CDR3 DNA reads TGCGCCAGCAGTCCTAGACAGGAAGCCTACGAGCAGTACTTC.